The sequence of this T cell receptor beta chain was determined in a study of blood T cell repertoires in COVID-19 (TCRdb year 2020). A note on the overall study: Samples from collaborators originated in the United States, Italy and Spain and spanned both the acute and convalescent phases of COVID-19. The prospective study material was composed of cDNA or gDNA derived from T cells, B-cell-depleted T cells, or PBMCs. Deeply sampled blood TCRbeta repertoires from subjects exposed to, actively infected with, or recovered from COVID-19 were included in the dataset. The repertoires were released in a freely available public database meant as a resource for research on the immune response to SARS-CoV-2. Samples came from the ongoing ImmuneRACE study (first 160 participants) plus 1,254 subjects from 6 global collaborators. Nearly every sample came with metadata listing a de-identified subject ID, COVID-19 status, age in years and sex. Where available, HLA class I and class II types were obtained from metadata supplied by the sample provider rather than from assay-based typing.

A remark on this clone: Its antigen remains unidentified. Base qualities were left out, and no much larger clone turns up one base away.

Collaborating institutions collected whole blood in K2EDTA tubes following their own protocols. Collaborator samples were shipped for TCRbeta analysis as frozen whole blood, isolated PBMCs, or DNA extracted from either sample type. Looking up the germline V gene (reference sequence) yields CDR1 LGHDT and CDR2 YNNKEL. Trimming costs V 1 base and J 1 base, and their ends lie 8 bases apart. The CDR3, from cysteine to phenylalanine, totals 15 residues. Only the CDR3 DNA stays, 45 bases, in frame from base 1. What the work shows at the level of the full study, not this receptor alone: How much clinical and demographic metadata was included differed by source and by participant, and the metadata was provided uncurated.

TCRbeta CDR3 regions were amplified from genomic DNA by means of the immunoSEQ Assay, a bias-controlled multiplex PCR. As for the authors' bioinformatics: The number of nucleated cells in each sample was estimated by amplification of reference gene primers within the assay. Sequence reads were collapsed and filtered to measure the absolute abundance of every unique TCRbeta CDR3 rearrangement. For each sample, productive Simpson clonality was calculated as the square root of Simpson's diversity index across productive rearrangements. This is the immuneACCESS table as TCRdb keeps it, with only in-frame sequences that have V and J called. A part of the clones is gone; compared with another copy, unresolved V genes explain less than half, and the rest is unexplained. V and J calls plus clone size are reproduced from that table; the DNA served to infer D and trimming. For this sample there are 150,000 or so clones; around 85% appear just once. About 5% of the sample lies in the top ten.

The sequence came from a human donor in a cohort sampled during active COVID-19. The specimen sequenced was peripheral blood. The rearrangement combines TRBV3-1 (or the pseudogene TRBV3-2) with TRBJ1-5; the D gene identity is not certain. The DNA reads as follows: TGTGCCAGCAGCCAAGGTGGCAGAAGCAATCAGCCCCAGCATTTT. Its product reads: CASSQGGRSNQPQHF.